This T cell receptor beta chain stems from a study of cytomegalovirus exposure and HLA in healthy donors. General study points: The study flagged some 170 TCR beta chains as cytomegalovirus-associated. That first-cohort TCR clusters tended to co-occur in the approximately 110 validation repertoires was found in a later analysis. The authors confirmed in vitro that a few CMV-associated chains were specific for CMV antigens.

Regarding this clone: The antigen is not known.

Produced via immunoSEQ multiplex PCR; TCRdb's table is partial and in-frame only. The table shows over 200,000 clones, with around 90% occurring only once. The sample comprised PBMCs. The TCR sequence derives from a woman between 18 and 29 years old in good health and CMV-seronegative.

This CDR3 is CASRQGHQPQHF. CDR3 bases: TGTGCCAGCAGACAGGGCCACCAGCCCCAGCATTTT. The chain joins TRBV28 to TRBJ1-5, with a possible D match to TRBD1 (6 bases). The germline V gene has CDR1 MDHEN and CDR2 SYDVKM. Between the trimmed V and J ends, which lost 6 bases and 7 bases, there was a span of 10 bases. The CDR3 sequence is 12 residues long. Variable domain in full (rest from reference TRBV28 and TRBJ1-5): DVKVTQSSRYLVKRTGEKVFLECVQDMDHENMFWYRQDPGLGLRLIYFSYDVKMKEKGDIPEGYSVSREKKERFSLILESASTNQTSMYLCASRQGHQPQHFGDGTRLSIL.